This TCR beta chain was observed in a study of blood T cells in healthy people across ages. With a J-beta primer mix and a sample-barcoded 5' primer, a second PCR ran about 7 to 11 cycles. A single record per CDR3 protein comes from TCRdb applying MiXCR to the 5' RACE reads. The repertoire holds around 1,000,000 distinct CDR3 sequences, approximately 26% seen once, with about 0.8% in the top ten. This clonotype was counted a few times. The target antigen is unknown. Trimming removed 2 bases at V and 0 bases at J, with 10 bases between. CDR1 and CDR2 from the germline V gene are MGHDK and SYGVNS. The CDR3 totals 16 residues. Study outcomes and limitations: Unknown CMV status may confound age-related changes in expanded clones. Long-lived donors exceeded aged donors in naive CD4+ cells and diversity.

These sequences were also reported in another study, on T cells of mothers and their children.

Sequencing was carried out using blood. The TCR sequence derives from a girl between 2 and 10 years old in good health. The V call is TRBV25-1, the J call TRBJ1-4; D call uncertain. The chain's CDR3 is CASSETGRATNEKLFF. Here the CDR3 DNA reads TGTGCCAGCAGTGAAACCGGCAGAGCAACTAATGAAAAACTGTTTTTT.